Below, one TCR beta chain is given with its context. This sample is part of a study of blood T cell repertoires in COVID-19. Study information: From T cells, B-cell-depleted T cells, or PBMCs came the material, which was cDNA or gDNA.

Germline V gives CDR1 LGHDT, CDR2 YNNKEL (reference sequence). The CDR3 loop spans 15 amino acids. Trimming removed 1 base from V and 0 bases from J, with 9 bases in between. The method was immunoSEQ multiplex PCR; TCRdb's version includes in-frame clones alone and lacks a portion of them. This sample has about 300,000 clones, with nearly 90% found just once. The sequenced material came from peripheral blood. The TCR was taken from a woman in her 30s with COVID-19, enrolled during active disease. The chain employs TRBV3-1 (or the pseudogene TRBV3-2) and TRBJ1-1, with a possible D match to TRBD1 (6 bases). This chain's CDR3 is CASSQAGQLNTEAFF. Here the CDR3 DNA reads TGTGCCAGCAGCCAAGCTGGACAGCTGAACACTGAAGCTTTCTTT.